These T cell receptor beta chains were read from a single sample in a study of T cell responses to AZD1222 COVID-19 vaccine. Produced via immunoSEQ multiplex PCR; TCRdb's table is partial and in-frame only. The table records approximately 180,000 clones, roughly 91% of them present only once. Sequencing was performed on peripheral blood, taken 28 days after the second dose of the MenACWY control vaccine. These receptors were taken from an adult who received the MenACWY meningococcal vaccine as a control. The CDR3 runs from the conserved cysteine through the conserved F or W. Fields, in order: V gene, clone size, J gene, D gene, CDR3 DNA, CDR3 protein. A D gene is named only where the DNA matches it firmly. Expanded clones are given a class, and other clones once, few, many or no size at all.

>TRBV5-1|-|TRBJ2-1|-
TGCGCCAGCAGCTCGACAAGGAGCTCCTACAATGAGCAGTTCTTC
CASSSTRSSYNEQFF
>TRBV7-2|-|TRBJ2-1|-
TGTGCCAGCAGCTTAGTTGAGGGAAACAATGAGCAGTTCTTC
CASSLVEGNNEQFF
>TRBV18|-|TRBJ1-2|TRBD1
TGTGCCAGCTCACCTACAGGGGAAACCTATGGCTACACCTTC
CASSPTGETYGYTF
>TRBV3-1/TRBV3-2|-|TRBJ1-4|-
TGTGCCAGCAGCAAGAGGTCTACTAATGAAAAACTGTTTTTT
CASSKRSTNEKLFF
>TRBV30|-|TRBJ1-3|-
TGTGCCTGGAACTTACCTCGCTTCTCTGGAAACACCATATATTTT
CAWNLPRFSGNTIYF
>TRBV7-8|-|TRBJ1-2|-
TGTGCCAGCAGCTTAGTAGGCAACTCCGGCTACACCTTC
CASSLVGNSGYTF
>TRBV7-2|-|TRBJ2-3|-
TGTGCCAGCAGCTTTAGCAGGTCTAGCACAGATACGCAGTATTTT
CASSFSRSSTDTQYF
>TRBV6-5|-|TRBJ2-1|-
TGTGCCAGCAGCTGGGACGTGGTCTCCTACAATGAGCAGTTCTTC
CASSWDVVSYNEQFF
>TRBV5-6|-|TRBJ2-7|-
TGTGCCAGCAGCCGAGGGGTAGGTGAGCAGTACTTC
CASSRGVGEQYF
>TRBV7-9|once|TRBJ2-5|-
TGTGCCAGCAGCCCGATGGCCGGGCAGGCCACCCGAGAGACCCAGTACTTC
CASSPMAGQATRETQYF
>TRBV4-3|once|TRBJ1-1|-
TGCGCCAGCAGCCAAGCCAAAGGGCACAGAGCTTTCTTT
CASSQAKGHRAFF
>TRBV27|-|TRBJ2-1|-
TGTGCCAGCAGTTTAGAAAGAGTACGGGGTGAGCAGTTCTTC
CASSLERVRGEQFF
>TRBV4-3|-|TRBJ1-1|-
TGCGCCAGCAGCCATCAAAGAGGGGGGACTGAAGCTTTCTTT
CASSHQRGGTEAFF
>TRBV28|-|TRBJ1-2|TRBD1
TGTGCCAGCAGCCGTATCACAGGGGCTGACGGCTATGGCTACACCTTC
CASSRITGADGYGYTF
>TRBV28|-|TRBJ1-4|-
TGTGCCAGCAGTCAGGTCGCATCTCCCAGCCTTGAAAAACTGTTTTTT
CASSQVASPSLEKLFF
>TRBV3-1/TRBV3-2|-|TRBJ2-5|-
TGTGCCAGCAGCCGGGGACCGCGGGAGACCCAGTACTTC
CASSRGPRETQYF
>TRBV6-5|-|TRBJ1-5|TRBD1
TGTGCCAGCAGTCATAACAGGGGAAGCAATCAGCCCCAGCATTTT
CASSHNRGSNQPQHF
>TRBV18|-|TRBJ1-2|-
TGTGCCAGCCGTCCTCCGGGGGATGGCTACACCTTC
CASRPPGDGYTF
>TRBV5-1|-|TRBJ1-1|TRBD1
TGCGCCAGCAGCTGGGGGACAGATAACACTGAAGCTTTCTTT
CASSWGTDNTEAFF
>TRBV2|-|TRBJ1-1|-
TGTGCCAGCAGTGAAGTGGGACACGTATCTTCTGAAGCTTTCTTT
CASSEVGHVSSEAFF
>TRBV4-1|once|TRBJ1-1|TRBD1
TGCGCCAGCAGCCAAGGCGAGGGCAGGGGGGGCCGGACTGAAGCTTTCTTT
CASSQGEGRGGRTEAFF
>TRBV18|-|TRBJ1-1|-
TGTGCCAGCTCACCCTCGACAGGTTACAACACTGAAGCTTTCTTT
CASSPSTGYNTEAFF
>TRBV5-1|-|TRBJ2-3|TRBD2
TGCGCCAGCAGTCCTAGCGGGTACAACACAGATACGCAGTATTTT
CASSPSGYNTDTQYF
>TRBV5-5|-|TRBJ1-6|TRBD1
TGTGCCAGCAGAACGACAGGGGCCTATAATTCACCCCTCCACTTT
CASRTTGAYNSPLHF
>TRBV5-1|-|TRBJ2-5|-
TGCGCCAGCAGGAGGGCGGACGATCCAGGGACCCAGTACTTC
CASRRADDPGTQYF
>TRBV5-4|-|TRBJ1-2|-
TGTGCCAGCAGCTTGGACAGGAGAACTAACTATGGCTACACCTTC
CASSLDRRTNYGYTF
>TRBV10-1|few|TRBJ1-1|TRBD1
TGCGCCAGCAGTCCGAGGATTGGACAGGCTCATTTGGGAACTGAAGCTTTCTTT
CASSPRIGQAHLGTEAFF
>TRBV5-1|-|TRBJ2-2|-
TGCGCCAGCAGCTTGGGGACTACGAACACCGGGGAGCTGTTTTTT
CASSLGTTNTGELFF
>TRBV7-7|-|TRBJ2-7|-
TGTGCCAGCAGCTCCCCCTCTTTGGAGCGACCGTACGAGCAGTACTTC
CASSSPSLERPYEQYF
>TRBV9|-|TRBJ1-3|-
TGTGCCAGCAGCGTACAGGGAATCGCTGGAAACACCATATATTTT
CASSVQGIAGNTIYF
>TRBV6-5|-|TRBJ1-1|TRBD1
TGTGCCAGCAGTTACTCGAACAGGGGCGGCACTGAAGCTTTCTTT
CASSYSNRGGTEAFF
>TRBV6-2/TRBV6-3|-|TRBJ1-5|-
TGTGCCAGCAGCTTCTTACAATCAGGGACCAGCAATCAGCCCCAGCATTTT
CASSFLQSGTSNQPQHF
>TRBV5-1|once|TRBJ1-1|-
TGCGCCAGCAGCTGGCTGGAAGGTGTAGAAGCTTTCTTT
CASSWLEGVEAFF
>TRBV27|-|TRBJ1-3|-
TGTGCCAGCAGCCCCTCGGGTGGAAACACCATATATTTT
CASSPSGGNTIYF
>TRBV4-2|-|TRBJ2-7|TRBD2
TGTGCCAGCAGCCAAGATTTGGGACTAATCCCCTACGAGCAGTACTTC
CASSQDLGLIPYEQYF
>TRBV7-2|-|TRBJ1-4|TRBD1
TGTGCCAGCAGCCTGGGACAGGGCTCTAATGAAAAACTGTTTTTT
CASSLGQGSNEKLFF
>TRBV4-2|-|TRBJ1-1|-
TGTGCCAGCAGCCAAGATGTTGAAGGGTTGGCAGCTTTCTTT
CASSQDVEGLAAFF
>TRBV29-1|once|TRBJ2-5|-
TGCAGCGTTGTACAACTGGAGACCCAGTACTTC
CSVVQLETQYF
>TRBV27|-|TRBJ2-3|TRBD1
TGTGCCACCACCCGACAGGGTTATATAGATACGCAGTATTTT
CATTRQGYIDTQYF
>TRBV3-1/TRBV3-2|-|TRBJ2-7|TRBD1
TGTGCCAGCAGCCAAGAACGAGCTGATCGGACAGGGGGCTACGAGCAGTACTTC
CASSQERADRTGGYEQYF